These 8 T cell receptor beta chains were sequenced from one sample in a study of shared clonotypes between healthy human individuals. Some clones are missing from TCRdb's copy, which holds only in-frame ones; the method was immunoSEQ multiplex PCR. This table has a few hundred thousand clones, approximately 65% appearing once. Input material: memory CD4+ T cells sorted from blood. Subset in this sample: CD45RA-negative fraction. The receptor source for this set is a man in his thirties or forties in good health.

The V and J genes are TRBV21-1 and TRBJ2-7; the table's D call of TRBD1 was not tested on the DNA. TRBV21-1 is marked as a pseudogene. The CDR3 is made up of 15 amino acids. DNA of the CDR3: TGTGCCAGCAGCAAAGGAAGGGGACAGGGCTACGAGCAGTACTTC. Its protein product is CASSKGRGQGYEQYF.

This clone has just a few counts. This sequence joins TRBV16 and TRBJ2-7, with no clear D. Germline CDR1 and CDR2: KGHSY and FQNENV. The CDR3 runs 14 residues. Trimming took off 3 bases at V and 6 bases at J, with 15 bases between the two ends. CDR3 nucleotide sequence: TGTGCCAGCAGCCATGAAGGGCGGTTCGGCGAGCAGTACTTC. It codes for CASSHEGRFGEQYF.

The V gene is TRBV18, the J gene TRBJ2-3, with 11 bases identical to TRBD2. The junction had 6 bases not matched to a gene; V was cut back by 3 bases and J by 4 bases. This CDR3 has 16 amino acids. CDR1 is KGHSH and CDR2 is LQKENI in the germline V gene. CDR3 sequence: CASSPPSGGPPDTQYF. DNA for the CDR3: TGTGCCAGCTCACCGCCTAGCGGGGGGCCCCCAGATACGCAGTATTTT.

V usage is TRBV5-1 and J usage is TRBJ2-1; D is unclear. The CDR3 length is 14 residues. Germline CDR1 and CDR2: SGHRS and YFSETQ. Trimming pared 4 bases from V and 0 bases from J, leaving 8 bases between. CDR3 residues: CASSVRSSYNEQFF. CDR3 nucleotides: TGCGCCAGCAGCGTGAGGAGCTCCTACAATGAGCAGTTCTTC. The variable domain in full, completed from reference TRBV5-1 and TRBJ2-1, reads KAGVTQTPRYLIKTRGQQVTLSCSPISGHRSVSWYQQTPGQGLQFLFEYFSETQRNKGNFPGRFSGRQFSNSRSEMNVSTLELGDSALYLCASSVRSSYNEQFFGPGTRLTVL.

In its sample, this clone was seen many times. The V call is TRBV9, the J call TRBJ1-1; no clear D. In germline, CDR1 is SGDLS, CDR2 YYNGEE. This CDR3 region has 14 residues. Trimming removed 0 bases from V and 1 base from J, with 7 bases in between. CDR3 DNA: TGTGCCAGCAGCGTAGCAGCAGGGAACACTGAAGCTTTCTTT. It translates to CASSVAAGNTEAFF.

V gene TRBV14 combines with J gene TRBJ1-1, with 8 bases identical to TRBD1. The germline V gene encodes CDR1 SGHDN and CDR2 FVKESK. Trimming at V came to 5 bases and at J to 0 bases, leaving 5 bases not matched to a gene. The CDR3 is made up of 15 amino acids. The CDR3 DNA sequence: TGTGCCAGCAGCATCAGACAGGGGATGAACACTGAAGCTTTCTTT. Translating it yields CASSIRQGMNTEAFF. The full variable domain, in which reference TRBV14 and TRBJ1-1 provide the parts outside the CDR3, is EAGVTQFPSHSVIEKGQTVTLRCDPISGHDNLYWYRRVMGKEIKFLLHFVKESKQDESGMPNNRFLAERTGGTYSTLKVQPAELEDSGVYFCASSIRQGMNTEAFFGQGTRLTVV.

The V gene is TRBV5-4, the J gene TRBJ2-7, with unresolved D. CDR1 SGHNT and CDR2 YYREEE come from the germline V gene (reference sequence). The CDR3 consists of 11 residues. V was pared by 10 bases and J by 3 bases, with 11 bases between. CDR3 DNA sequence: TGTGCCTTCAGAGTAGGCTACGAGCAGTACTTC. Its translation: CAFRVGYEQYF.

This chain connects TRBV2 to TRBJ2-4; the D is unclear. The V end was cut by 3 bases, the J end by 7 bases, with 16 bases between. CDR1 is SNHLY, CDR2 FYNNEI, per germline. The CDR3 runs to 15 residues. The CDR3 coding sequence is TGTGCCAGCAGTGACCCTCAGCATGGGTCGAACATTCAGTACTTC. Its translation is CASSDPQHGSNIQYF.